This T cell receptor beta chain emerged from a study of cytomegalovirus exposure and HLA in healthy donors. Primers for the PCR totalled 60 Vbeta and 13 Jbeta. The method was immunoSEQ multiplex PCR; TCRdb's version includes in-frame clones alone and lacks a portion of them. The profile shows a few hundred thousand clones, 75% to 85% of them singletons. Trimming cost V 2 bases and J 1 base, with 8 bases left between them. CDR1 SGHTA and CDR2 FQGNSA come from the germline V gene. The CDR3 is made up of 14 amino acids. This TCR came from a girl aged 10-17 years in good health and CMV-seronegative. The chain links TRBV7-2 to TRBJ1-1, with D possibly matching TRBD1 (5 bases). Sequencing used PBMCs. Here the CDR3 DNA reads TGTGCCAGCAGCTTACAGGGTAAGAACACTGAAGCTTTCTTT. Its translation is CASSLQGKNTEAFF.